These 4 T cell receptor beta chains share one sample of origin, sequenced in a study of T cell changes during pregnancy in multiple sclerosis. Here immunoSEQ multiplex PCR was the method, and the copy in TCRdb shows in-frame clones only, minus some. The sample carries 75,000 to 80,000 clones, about 93% recorded once. Here the sequenced sample was peripheral blood, taken after pregnancy. These receptors were collected from a female donor in good health, enrolled as a control in a pregnancy study.

The chain joins TRBV5-1 to TRBJ2-5, with 9 positions matching TRBD2. Germline CDR1 is SGHRS and CDR2 is YFSETQ. J gave up 5 bases and V 0 bases, and 14 bases lay outside the gene matches. This CDR3 is 18 amino acids long. The CDR3 sequence is CASSLAFRDSGRLETQYF. The CDR3 bases are TGCGCCAGCAGCTTGGCTTTTCGGGATAGCGGGAGATTGGAGACCCAGTACTTC.

The CDR3 nucleotides read TGTGCCAGCAGCTTAGGCGGACTAGCGGGAGCGGGGGAGCTGTTTTTT. Its translation is CASSLGGLAGAGELFF. This chain uses TRBV7-8 with TRBJ2-2, with TRBD2 identical over 13 bases. The germline gives CDR1 SGHVS, CDR2 FQNEAQ. The CDR3 is 16 residues long. The V gene end was trimmed by 1 base and the J gene end by 8 bases; junction bases not matched to a gene: 4.

The V gene is TRBV28, the J gene TRBJ2-1; a possible D gene is TRBD1 (5 bases). Germline CDR1 MDHEN, CDR2 SYDVKM. CDR3 size: 12 residues. Deletions cut 3 bases from V and 8 bases from J, with 8 bases between. The CDR3 region is CASSFRVYEQFF. In nucleotides, the CDR3 is TGTGCCAGCAGTTTCAGGGTTTATGAGCAGTTCTTC.

The chain is built from TRBV5-1 and TRBJ2-7, with 7 positions matching TRBD1. The J segment lost 5 bases and the V segment lost 7 bases, leaving 18 bases of the junction unmatched. Looked up from germline, CDR1 is SGHRS and CDR2 is YFSETQ. The CDR3 spans 16 residues. This chain's CDR3 is CASQTGSSRTRDEQYF. CDR3 coding DNA: TGCGCCAGCCAGACAGGGTCGAGCCGTACTAGGGACGAGCAGTACTTC. The variable domain in full, completed from reference TRBV5-1 and TRBJ2-7, reads KAGVTQTPRYLIKTRGQQVTLSCSPISGHRSVSWYQQTPGQGLQFLFEYFSETQRNKGNFPGRFSGRQFSNSRSEMNVSTLELGDSALYLCASQTGSSRTRDEQYFGPGTRLTVT.